The 23 T cell receptor beta chains below were found in one sample sequenced in a study of T cell responses to AZD1222 COVID-19 vaccine. Measured with immunoSEQ multiplex PCR; TCRdb has only the in-frame clones, and not every one. The sample comprises about 120,000 clones, roughly 91% of which are singletons, and approximately 6.5% rests with the top ten. This specimen consisted of peripheral blood, obtained 28 days after the second AZD1222 dose. Receptor source: an adult who received the AZD1222 COVID-19 vaccine.

This chain connects TRBV7-2 to TRBJ2-5; 8 positions agree with TRBD2. This CDR3 has 15 residues. Germline assignment: CDR1 SGHTA and CDR2 FQGNSA. Trimming removed 4 bases from V and 3 bases from J; junction bases left unmatched: 7. DNA for the CDR3: TGTGCCAGCAGCTGGGCGGCGGGGGGTAAAGAGACCCAGTACTTC. This sequence encodes CASSWAAGGKETQYF.

The V and J genes are TRBV24-1 and TRBJ2-1; D is unresolved. Germline CDR1 and CDR2: KGHDR and SFDVKD. The V and J ends lost 1 base and 13 bases respectively, with 16 bases between them. CDR3 size: 14 residues. The CDR3 region is CATSDFQGPQRQFF. The DNA of the CDR3 is TGTGCCACCAGTGATTTTCAAGGACCCCAACGTCAGTTCTTC.

The chain joins TRBV19 to TRBJ1-5, with TRBD1 matching over 7 bases. CDR3 length: 15 residues. V dropped 7 bases and J dropped 5; count of bases not matched to a gene: 11. Per germline, CDR1 LNHDA and CDR2 SQIVND (reference sequence). The CDR3 DNA reads TGTGCCAGTAATCTCAGGGGGGGCCTTGATCAGCCCCAGCATTTT. Translated: CASNLRGGLDQPQHF.

The chain employs TRBV9 and TRBJ1-5; the D is unclear. The V end was cut by 0 bases, the J end by 9 bases, with 10 bases between. The CDR3 extends over 13 amino acids. Germline V gives CDR1 SGDLS, CDR2 YYNGEE. The CDR3 spells CASSVDNRAPQHF. The CDR3, as DNA: TGTGCCAGCAGCGTAGACAACCGGGCGCCCCAGCATTTT. The full variable domain, completed using reference TRBV9 and TRBJ1-5, is DSGVTQTPKHLITATGQRVTLRCSPRSGDLSVYWYQQSLDQGLQFLIQYYNGEERAKGNILERFSAQQFPDLHSELNLSSLELGDSALYFCASSVDNRAPQHFGDGTRLSIL.

The rearrangement joins TRBV7-3 to TRBJ2-2; 8 bases fit TRBD1. Germline CDR1 is SGHTA and CDR2 is FQGTGA. There are 16 residues in the CDR3. V was clipped by 2 bases and J by 5 bases; unmatched bases: 7. CDR3 sequence: CASSLGQGALTGELFF. Here the CDR3 DNA reads TGTGCCAGCAGCTTAGGGCAGGGGGCGCTTACCGGGGAGCTGTTTTTT.

The gene calls are TRBV9 and TRBJ2-3; D ambiguous. Germline loops: CDR1 SGDLS, CDR2 YYNGEE. V was clipped by 0 bases and J by 4 bases, with 6 bases between them. This CDR3 has 13 amino acids. The DNA for the CDR3 is TGTGCCAGCAGCGTAGAAGGGCCAGATACGCAGTATTTT. It translates to CASSVEGPDTQYF.

The V call is TRBV5-4, the J call TRBJ2-3; 9 bases are a match to TRBD1. The CDR3 length is 15 residues. Germline CDR1 and CDR2: SGHNT and YYREEE (reference sequence). The V and J ends lost 4 bases and 2 bases, in that order; junction bases with no gene match: 5. The CDR3 is CASSTDRGLTDTQYF. In DNA form, the CDR3 reads TGTGCCAGCAGCACGGACAGGGGCCTCACAGATACGCAGTATTTT.

The chain joins TRBV9 to TRBJ1-4; TRBD1 might be the D (5 bases). V dropped 4 bases and J dropped 5 bases, with 12 bases sitting between them. This CDR3 contains 14 residues. Looked up from germline, CDR1 is SGDLS and CDR2 is YYNGEE. The CDR3 DNA sequence: TGTGCCAGCAGCCACGTGGACACGAATGAAAAACTGTTTTTT. Protein product: CASSHVDTNEKLFF.

This chain joins TRBV3-1 (or the pseudogene TRBV3-2) and TRBJ2-7; 8 bases map to TRBD1. This CDR3 region has 15 residues. The V gene's germline CDR1 is LGHDT and CDR2 YNNKEL (reference sequence). The trim removed 1 base at V and 0 bases at J, leaving 2 bases unmatched. The chain's CDR3 is CASSQVGTGSYEQYF. As DNA, the CDR3 is TGTGCCAGCAGCCAAGTCGGGACAGGCTCCTACGAGCAGTACTTC.

V usage is TRBV30 and J usage is TRBJ2-7, with TRBD2 matching over 16 bases. The CDR3 contains 17 residues. Germline CDR1 is GTSNPN and CDR2 is SVGIG (reference sequence). The V segment lost 8 bases and the J segment 5 bases; nucleotides outside the gene matches: 15. CDR3 sequence reads: CAGKPGLAGGRAHEQYF. CDR3 nucleotides: TGTGCCGGGAAACCGGGACTAGCGGGAGGGAGGGCCCACGAGCAGTACTTC.

This clone was detected only once. V is TRBV5-1 and J is TRBJ2-1, with TRBD2 as a possible D gene (5 bases). Germline V gene sequence: CDR1 SGHRS, CDR2 YFSETQ. V gave up 1 base and J gave up 7 bases, with 9 bases separating them. The CDR3 loop spans 13 amino acids. The CDR3 coding sequence is TGCGCCAGCAGCTTGCTCGGGGAAAATGAGCAGTTCTTC. Protein product: CASSLLGENEQFF. Variable domain in full (rest from reference TRBV5-1 and TRBJ2-1): KAGVTQTPRYLIKTRGQQVTLSCSPISGHRSVSWYQQTPGQGLQFLFEYFSETQRNKGNFPGRFSGRQFSNSRSEMNVSTLELGDSALYLCASSLLGENEQFFGPGTRLTVL.

The chain joins TRBV5-6 to TRBJ2-7; 12 nucleotides agree with TRBD2. V was pared by 1 base and J by 13 bases, with 6 bases of the junction left unmatched. This CDR3 is 13 amino acids long. Germline values: CDR1 SGHDT, CDR2 YYEEEE. CDR3 bases: TGTGCCAGCAGCTTGTCTAGCGGGAGGGCCTCTTACTTC. It specifies CASSLSSGRASYF.

This chain links TRBV18 with TRBJ1-3; weak D call: TRBD1 (5 bases). V lost 1 base, J lost 0 bases, and 10 bases lay in between. Looked up from germline, CDR1 is KGHSH and CDR2 is LQKENI. The CDR3 sequence is 16 residues long. This CDR3 is CASSPRDGTSGNTIYF. CDR3 coding DNA: TGTGCCAGCTCACCACGGGACGGGACCTCTGGAAACACCATATATTTT. The full variable domain, completed using reference TRBV18 and TRBJ1-3, is NAGVMQNPRHLVRRRGQEARLRCSPMKGHSHVYWYRQLPEEGLKFMVYLQKENIIDESGMPKERFSAEFPKEGPSILRIQQVVRGDSAAYFCASSPRDGTSGNTIYFGEGSWLTVV.

This chain connects TRBV6-5 to TRBJ2-7; no firm D call. Germline assignment: CDR1 MNHEY and CDR2 SVGAGI. Trimming left V 6 bases short and J 4 bases short, with 13 bases between. The CDR3 spans 13 residues. The CDR3 spells CASSRARDYEQYF. The CDR3 coding sequence is TGTGCCAGCAGCCGGGCCAGAGATTACGAGCAGTACTTC.

The chain links TRBV5-4 to TRBJ2-5, with 8 bases fitting TRBD1. V dropped 4 bases and J dropped 4; count of bases not matched to a gene: 12. The CDR3 extends over 16 amino acids. Per germline, CDR1 SGHNT and CDR2 YYREEE (reference sequence). The CDR3, as DNA: TGTGCCAGCAGCCCGTTTTTGGCAGGGGGCGGAGAGACCCAGTACTTC. This codes for CASSPFLAGGGETQYF.

CDR3 sequence reads: CASSTGTSGTDTQYF. The CDR3 DNA reads as TGTGCCAGTTCCACCGGGACTAGCGGCACAGATACGCAGTATTTT. The chain is built from TRBV7-3 and TRBJ2-3; 10 bases are shared with TRBD2. Germline assignment: CDR1 SGHTA and CDR2 FQGTGA. J gave up 1 base and V 9 bases, and 7 bases lay outside the gene matches. The CDR3 runs to 15 residues.

This chain links TRBV3-1 (or the pseudogene TRBV3-2) with TRBJ1-1, with no clear D. The CDR3 totals 15 residues. CDR1 is LGHDT and CDR2 is YNNKEL in the germline V gene (reference sequence). Trimming pared 4 bases from V and 0 bases from J, leaving 12 bases between. The CDR3 protein is CASSPRGALNTEAFF. The DNA of the CDR3 is TGTGCCAGCAGCCCCCGAGGAGCTCTGAACACTGAAGCTTTCTTT.

The V call is TRBV7-9, the J call TRBJ1-1; no definite D call. The CDR3 runs to 14 residues. Trimming pared 3 bases from V and 0 bases from J, leaving 8 bases between. Germline loops: CDR1 SEHNR, CDR2 FQNEAQ (reference sequence). CDR3 nucleotides: TGTGCCAGCAGCTTCCAGACGATGAACACTGAAGCTTTCTTT. Amino acid sequence: CASSFQTMNTEAFF.

The chain is built from TRBV2 and TRBJ2-2; unclear D gene. The CDR3 runs 14 residues. Trimming pared 1 base from V and 3 bases from J, leaving 6 bases between. Germline loops: CDR1 SNHLY, CDR2 FYNNEI. The CDR3 reads CASSEVTDTGELFF. CDR3 nucleotide sequence: TGTGCCAGCAGTGAAGTAACGGACACCGGGGAGCTGTTTTTT.

The V and J genes are TRBV29-1 and TRBJ2-7, with 7 bases aligning to TRBD1. CDR3 length equals 14 residues. Trimming removed 6 bases from V and 0 bases from J; junction bases left unmatched: 8. Germline V gene sequence: CDR1 SQVTM, CDR2 ANQGSEA. The CDR3, as DNA: TGCAGCGTATACACAGGGGAGAGCTCCTACGAGCAGTACTTC. Translation gives CSVYTGESSYEQYF.

This clone was counted between two and nine times. The chain uses TRBV7-9 and TRBJ2-7; 10 positions agree with TRBD2. This CDR3 is 15 amino acids long. After removal of 5 bases from V and 3 bases from J, the junction contained 7 bases not matched to a gene. CDR1 is SEHNR and CDR2 is FQNEAQ in the germline V gene (reference sequence). The chain's CDR3 is CASSPARTSGYEQYF. DNA for the CDR3: TGTGCCAGCAGCCCAGCCCGGACTAGCGGCTACGAGCAGTACTTC.

V usage is TRBV24-1 and J usage is TRBJ2-3, with D hard to call. The V end lost 5 bases, the J end lost 1 base, and 12 bases lay between the germline ends. This CDR3 is 15 amino acids long. Germline assignment: CDR1 KGHDR and CDR2 SFDVKD. For the CDR3, the DNA is TGTGCCACCAGTGCCGAACGAACAGGCACAGATACGCAGTATTTT. As protein: CATSAERTGTDTQYF.

A few counts support this clone. The rearrangement joins TRBV7-9 to TRBJ1-2; tentatively, D is TRBD1 (6 bases). CDR1 SEHNR and CDR2 FQNEAQ come from the germline V gene (reference sequence). This CDR3 is 15 amino acids long. The V gene lost 1 base and the J gene lost 5 bases, with 14 bases spanning the gap. The CDR3 region has the DNA TGTGCCAGCAGCTTAGGCGAGGGAGGGGGTTATGGCTACACCTTC. It translates to CASSLGEGGGYGYTF.